This entry concerns a single TCR beta chain. The antigen remains unidentified. This sample is drawn from a study of cytomegalovirus exposure and HLA in healthy donors. Study conclusions and caveats: The study dropped some indistinguishable V segments, TRBV6-2 and TRBV6-3 among them.

The CDR3 extends over 15 amino acids. Trimming took 2 bases from V and 0 from J, leaving 11 bases between them. Germline loops: CDR1 SGHDT, CDR2 YYEEEE. Primers for the PCR totalled 60 Vbeta and 13 Jbeta. Generated by immunoSEQ multiplex PCR, the TCRdb table keeps only in-frame clones and is missing some. The sample lists about 120,000 clones, 74% occurring once. The sequence derives from a human donor in good health. The sequenced sample consisted of PBMCs. V is TRBV5-6 and J is TRBJ2-5; a possible D gene is TRBD2 (6 bases). The CDR3 nucleotides are TGTGCCAGCAGCTTCGGGACTTCGTACCAAGAGACCCAGTACTTC. This codes for CASSFGTSYQETQYF.